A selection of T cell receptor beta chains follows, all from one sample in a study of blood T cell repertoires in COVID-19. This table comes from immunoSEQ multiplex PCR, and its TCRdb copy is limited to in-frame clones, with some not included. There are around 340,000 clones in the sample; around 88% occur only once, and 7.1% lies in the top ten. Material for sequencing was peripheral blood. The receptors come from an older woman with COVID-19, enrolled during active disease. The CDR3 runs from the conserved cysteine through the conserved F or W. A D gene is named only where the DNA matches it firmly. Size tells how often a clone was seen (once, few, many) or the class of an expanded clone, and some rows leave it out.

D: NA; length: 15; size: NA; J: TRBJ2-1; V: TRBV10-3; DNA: TGTGCCATCAGTGAGTCGGGGGCGGCGGTCAATGAGCAGTTCTTC; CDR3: CAISESGAAVNEQFF
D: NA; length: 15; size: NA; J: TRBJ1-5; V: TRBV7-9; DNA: TGTGCCAGCAGCTTACTGGGGGGAGACAATCAGCCCCAGCATTTT; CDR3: CASSLLGGDNQPQHF
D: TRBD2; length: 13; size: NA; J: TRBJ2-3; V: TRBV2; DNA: TGTGCCAGTACTAGCGGGGTATTTGATACGCAGTATTTT; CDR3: CASTSGVFDTQYF
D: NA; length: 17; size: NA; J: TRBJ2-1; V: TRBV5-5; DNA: TGTGCCAGCAGCTTGGTTTCCGGCGGGGACTCCTACAATGAGCAGTTCTTC; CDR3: CASSLVSGGDSYNEQFF
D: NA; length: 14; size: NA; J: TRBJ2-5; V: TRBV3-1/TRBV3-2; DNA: TGTGCCAGCAGCCGGGGACTCCAGGAAGAGACCCAGTACTTC; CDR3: CASSRGLQEETQYF
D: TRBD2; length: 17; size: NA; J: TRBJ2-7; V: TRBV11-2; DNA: TGTGCCAGCAGCTTAGCTAGCGGGGGGGCCGAAGCCTACGAGCAGTACTTC; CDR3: CASSLASGGAEAYEQYF
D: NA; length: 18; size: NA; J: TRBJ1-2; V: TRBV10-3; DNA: TGTGCCATCAGGGAACACGGACAGCCAGCTAGACAAAACTATGGCTACACCTTC; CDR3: CAIREHGQPARQNYGYTF
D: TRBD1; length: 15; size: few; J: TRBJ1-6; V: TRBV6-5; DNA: TGTGCCAGCAATCGACAGGGTGGGTATAATTCACCCCTCCACTTT; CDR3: CASNRQGGYNSPLHF
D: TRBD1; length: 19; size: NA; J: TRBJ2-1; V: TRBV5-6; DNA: TGTGCCAGCAGCTTGACGACAGGGGCCATCCGTATCTCCTACAATGAGCAGTTCTTC; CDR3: CASSLTTGAIRISYNEQFF
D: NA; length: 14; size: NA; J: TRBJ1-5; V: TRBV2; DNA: TGTGCCAGCAGTGAACAGGGACTAAATCAGCCCCAGCATTTT; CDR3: CASSEQGLNQPQHF
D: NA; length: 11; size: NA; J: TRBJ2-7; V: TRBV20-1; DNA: TGCAGTGCGAGAGGCCTGCTCGGGCAGTACTTC; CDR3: CSARGLLGQYF
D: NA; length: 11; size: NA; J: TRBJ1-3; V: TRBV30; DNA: TGTGCCTGGAGTGTCGCGAACACCATATATTTT; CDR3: CAWSVANTIYF
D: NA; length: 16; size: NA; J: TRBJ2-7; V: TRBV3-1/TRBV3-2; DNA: TGTGCCAGCAGACCTGCACTTTCGCAGGGCTTCTACGAGCAGTACTTC; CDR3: CASRPALSQGFYEQYF
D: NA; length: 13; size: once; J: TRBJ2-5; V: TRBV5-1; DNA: TGCGCCACCAGAGATCCAGGTTCAGAGACCCAGTACTTC; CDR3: CATRDPGSETQYF
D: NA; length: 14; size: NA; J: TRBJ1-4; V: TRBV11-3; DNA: TGTGCCAGCAGCTTAGCCCGACGGAGTGAAAAACTGTTTTTT; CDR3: CASSLARRSEKLFF
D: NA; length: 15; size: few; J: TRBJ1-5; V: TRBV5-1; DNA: TGCGCCAGCCGGTGGTCTGACACTAGCAATCAGCCCCAGCATTTT; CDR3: CASRWSDTSNQPQHF
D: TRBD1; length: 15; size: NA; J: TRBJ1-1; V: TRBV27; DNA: TGTGCCAGCAGTTGGACAGGGGGCGCACGGACTGAAGCTTTCTTT; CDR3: CASSWTGGARTEAFF